The 28 T cell receptor beta chains below come from one sample, sequenced in a study of CD8+ T cells in alopecia areata. Reverse transcription of extracted RNA yielded cDNA, which provided the sequencing template. Measured with immunoSEQ multiplex PCR; TCRdb has only the in-frame clones, and not every one. This sample has some 130,000 clones; more than 40% occur once, and the top ten carry around 20%. The starting material was CD8+ T cells sorted from blood, obtained at week 0. The receptors originated from a human donor with alopecia areata.

CDR3 region: CASSQLIRSGDRYGYTF. CDR3 sequence (DNA): TGCGCCAGCAGCCAACTCATTAGATCAGGGGACCGGTATGGCTACACCTTC. The J gene is TRBJ1-2, the V gene TRBV4-3, with D possibly being TRBD1 (6 bases). V was pared by 2 bases and J by 5 bases, with 21 bases between. The germline V gene has CDR1 LGHNA and CDR2 YSLEER. The CDR3 covers 17 residues.

This clone rates as large. This rearrangement joins TRBV6-1 to TRBJ2-6, with D maybe TRBD2 (6 bases). CDR1 is MNHNS, CDR2 SASEGT, per germline. The CDR3 is 15 amino acids. Trimming stripped 3 bases from V and 4 bases from J, with 10 bases between. Here the CDR3 DNA reads TGTGCCAGCAGTGAGGGGGGTACCGGGGCCAACGTCCTGACTTTC. It specifies CASSEGGTGANVLTF.

The sample holds a few counts of this clone. J is TRBJ2-1 and V is TRBV29-1; 8 bases are a match to TRBD2. The CDR3 has 13 residues. CDR1 SQVTM and CDR2 ANQGSEA come from the germline V gene. Germline trimming cut 6 bases from V and 3 bases from J; bases unmatched to any gene: 4. CDR3 sequence: CSVRAGDYNEQFF. Written as DNA, the CDR3 is TGCAGCGTACGAGCGGGGGACTACAATGAGCAGTTCTTC.

This clone showed up just a few times. The J gene is TRBJ2-1, the V gene TRBV7-2, with D perhaps TRBD2 (5 bases). This CDR3 has 15 residues. The V gene lost 1 base and the J gene lost 14 bases, with 21 bases spanning the gap. From germline, CDR1 is SGHTA and CDR2 FQGNSA. For the CDR3, the DNA is TGTGCCAGCAGCTTAGTCCACCAGGCGGGCCAGACGGAGTTCTTC. This sequence encodes CASSLVHQAGQTEFF.

The V call is TRBV29-1, the J call TRBJ2-2, with a tentative D call TRBD1 (6 bases). V lost 3 bases and J lost 0, with 8 bases in between. The CDR3 is 14 residues long. Looked up from germline, CDR1 is SQVTM and CDR2 is ANQGSEA. The DNA of the CDR3 is TGCAGCGTTGAGCGGACAGCGAACACCGGGGAGCTGTTTTTT. Translation gives CSVERTANTGELFF.

In its sample, this clone was seen once. The V gene is TRBV9, the J gene TRBJ2-5, with 10 bases fitting TRBD2. CDR3 length: 16 residues. V lost 0 bases, J lost 2 bases, and 4 bases stayed unmatched. Germline CDR1 reads SGDLS; CDR2 reads YYNGEE. The CDR3 reads CASSVGGSGGQETQYF. DNA for the CDR3: TGTGCCAGCAGCGTAGGCGGTAGCGGGGGGCAAGAGACCCAGTACTTC.

J is TRBJ2-1 and V is TRBV29-1, with D perhaps matching TRBD1 (6 bases). This CDR3 has 12 amino acids. From germline, CDR1 is SQVTM and CDR2 ANQGSEA. The V and J ends lost 1 base and 8 bases respectively, with 9 bases between them. The CDR3 sequence: CSVEGRGDEQFF. The CDR3 DNA follows: TGCAGCGTTGAAGGCAGGGGCGATGAGCAGTTCTTC.

This clone was seen only a few times. The rearrangement uses TRBV2 and TRBJ2-3; D not resolved. Trimming took off 3 bases at V and 0 bases at J, with 10 bases between the two ends. The germline gives CDR1 SNHLY, CDR2 FYNNEI. The CDR3 is 15 amino acids. CDR3 amino acids: CASSDSTGSTDTQYF. Written as DNA, the CDR3 is TGTGCCAGCAGTGACAGTACGGGTAGCACAGATACGCAGTATTTT.

V usage is TRBV7-9 and J usage is TRBJ2-1; 8 bases agree with TRBD1. The CDR3 spans 15 residues. V trimming: 8 bases; J trimming: 5 bases; junction bases outside the gene matches: 11. Germline CDR1 is SEHNR and CDR2 is FQNEAQ (reference sequence). The CDR3 DNA follows: TGTGCCAGCGCGACAGGGGTCAGCGTTAACAATGAGCAGTTCTTC. This encodes CASATGVSVNNEQFF.

V gene TRBV7-9 combines with J gene TRBJ2-2; 8 nucleotides line up with TRBD2. V shed 4 bases and J 7 bases; nucleotides not matched to a gene: 11. Germline assignment: CDR1 SEHNR and CDR2 FQNEAQ (reference sequence). The CDR3 is 16 residues long. This CDR3 reads CASSYPGTSIFGELFF. The CDR3 nucleotides read TGTGCCAGCAGCTATCCCGGGACTAGTATCTTCGGGGAGCTGTTTTTT.

The CDR3 DNA reads as TGCAGCGTTCCCCGGGAGGGGGGACCCACAGATACGCAGTATTTT. It specifies CSVPREGGPTDTQYF. The V gene is TRBV29-1, the J gene TRBJ2-3; 8 positions match TRBD2. V dropped 5 bases and J dropped 2; count of bases not matched to a gene: 9. This CDR3 is 15 amino acids long. Germline values: CDR1 SQVTM, CDR2 ANQGSEA.

The chain is built from TRBV4-2 and TRBJ1-2; weak D call: TRBD1 (5 bases). This CDR3 comprises 16 residues. Germline V gene lookup returns CDR1 LGHNA and CDR2 YNFKEQ. V lost 0 bases and J 2 bases, leaving 13 bases between the germline ends. The CDR3 loop reads CASSQDPEGPNYGYTF. The CDR3 DNA follows: TGTGCCAGCAGCCAAGATCCTGAGGGGCCCAACTATGGCTACACCTTC.

This clone was observed a handful of times. The V call is TRBV29-1, the J call TRBJ2-5; D is undetermined. V dropped 6 bases and J dropped 0 bases, with 14 bases sitting between them. The CDR3 contains 14 residues. Germline values: CDR1 SQVTM, CDR2 ANQGSEA. CDR3 protein: CSVDHTEYQETQYF. CDR3 DNA: TGCAGCGTCGATCATACGGAATACCAAGAGACCCAGTACTTC.

The chain carries TRBV30 and TRBJ2-5; TRBD1 is a possible D gene (6 bases). Germline assignment: CDR1 GTSNPN and CDR2 SVGIG (reference sequence). V was clipped by 4 bases and J by 3 bases, with 9 bases between them. This CDR3 is 12 amino acids long. The CDR3 coding sequence is TGTGCCTGGACACCAGGGGAAGAGACCCAGTACTTC. This gives the protein CAWTPGEETQYF.

The table lists this clone with a few counts. The chain recombines TRBV14 with TRBJ2-1; TRBD1 agrees at 7 bases. Germline V CDR1 and CDR2: SGHDN, FVKESK. Germline trimming cut 4 bases from V and 15 bases from J; bases unmatched to any gene: 15. The CDR3 covers 14 residues. CDR3 in DNA: TGTGCCAGCAGCCTCGCCCAGACAGGGCCAGGGGTGTTCTTC. Encoded protein: CASSLAQTGPGVFF. The whole variable domain, filled in from reference TRBV14 and TRBJ2-1, reads EAGVTQFPSHSVIEKGQTVTLRCDPISGHDNLYWYRRVMGKEIKFLLHFVKESKQDESGMPNNRFLAERTGGTYSTLKVQPAELEDSGVYFCASSLAQTGPGVFFGPGTRLTVL.

This clone was recorded only once. The chain is built from TRBV7-9 and TRBJ2-7; perhaps TRBD1 as D (6 bases). CDR1 is SEHNR, CDR2 FQNEAQ, per germline (reference sequence). This CDR3 is built from 13 residues. V dropped 5 bases and J dropped 7 bases, with 15 bases sitting between them. The CDR3 DNA follows: TGTGCCAGCAGCCCTAGGACAGAGGGGGAGCAGTACTTC. As protein: CASSPRTEGEQYF.

The chain couples TRBV5-1 to TRBJ1-1, with 8 bases that match TRBD1. J was trimmed by 6 bases and V by 6 bases; bases with no gene match: 4. Germline CDR1 reads SGHRS; CDR2 reads YFSETQ. This CDR3 is 12 amino acids long. CDR3 amino acids: CASTGGEAEAFF. The CDR3 DNA sequence: TGCGCCAGCACAGGGGGCGAAGCTGAAGCTTTCTTT.

This rearrangement joins TRBV4-1 to TRBJ1-1; D remains unclear. Trimming removed 0 bases at V and 5 bases at J, with 10 bases between. CDR1 is MGHRA and CDR2 is YSYEKL in the germline V gene. The CDR3 has 14 amino acids. In DNA form, the CDR3 reads TGCGCCAGCAGCCAAGAGGCTGGGTGGACTGAAGCTTTCTTT. The encoded protein is CASSQEAGWTEAFF.

The chain uses TRBV29-1 and TRBJ2-7, with D unclear. CDR1 is SQVTM and CDR2 is ANQGSEA in the germline V gene. This CDR3 spans 14 amino acids. Trimming took 0 bases from V and 3 from J, leaving 12 bases between them. The chain's CDR3 is CSVEDQDGGYEQYF. CDR3 nucleotide sequence: TGCAGCGTTGAAGATCAGGACGGCGGCTACGAGCAGTACTTC.

The chain combines TRBV27 with TRBJ1-2; 9 bases align to TRBD1. Germline CDR1 MNHEY, CDR2 SMNVEV (reference sequence). The length of the CDR3 is 12 residues. V lost 10 bases to trimming and J lost 7 bases; unmatched junction nucleotides: 7. The CDR3 spells CATGTGFRGYTF. DNA of the CDR3: TGTGCCACCGGGACAGGGTTTCGTGGCTACACCTTC.

This clone showed up just a few times. J is TRBJ1-1 and V is TRBV4-1; possibly TRBD1 for D (6 bases). The germline V gene encodes CDR1 MGHRA and CDR2 YSYEKL. Trimming removed 3 bases at V and 2 bases at J, with 16 bases between. The CDR3 spans 16 residues. Here the CDR3 reads CASSHRGEGVNTEAFF. For the CDR3, the DNA is TGCGCCAGCAGCCACCGAGGGGAGGGGGTCAACACTGAAGCTTTCTTT.

Written as DNA, the CDR3 is TGTGCCAGTACTACAGGGGGGGAGCAGTACTTC. As protein: CASTTGGEQYF. This chain connects TRBV11-2 to TRBJ2-7; 8 nucleotides agree with TRBD1. CDR1 is SGHAT and CDR2 is FQNNGV in the germline V gene. This CDR3 has 11 residues. V was clipped by 9 bases and J by 7 bases; unmatched bases: 5. The full variable domain, in which reference TRBV11-2 and TRBJ2-7 provide the parts outside the CDR3, is EAGVAQSPRYKIIEKRQSVAFWCNPISGHATLYWYQQILGQGPKLLIQFQNNGVVDDSQLPKDRFSAERLKGVDSTLKIQPAKLEDSAVYLCASTTGGEQYFGPGTRLTVT.

This clone was seen more than once but under ten times. The chain links TRBV7-2 to TRBJ2-5, with a weak D call TRBD2 (6 bases). This CDR3 is 18 amino acids long. V shed 5 bases and J shed 2 bases, with 24 bases lying between them. In germline, CDR1 is SGHTA, CDR2 FQGNSA. The CDR3 protein is CASSARWVSLGGQETQYF. The CDR3 DNA sequence: TGTGCCAGCAGCGCCAGATGGGTGTCCCTGGGGGGACAAGAGACCCAGTACTTC.

This chain uses TRBV5-4 with TRBJ2-2; 10 nucleotides line up with TRBD2. Per the germline V gene, CDR1 is SGHNT and CDR2 is YYREEE (reference sequence). V gave up 4 bases and J gave up 0 bases; unmatched junction bases: 0. There are 15 residues in the CDR3. The CDR3 nucleotides are TGTGCCAGCAGCCTAGCGGGGGCGAACACCGGGGAGCTGTTTTTT. It yields the protein CASSLAGANTGELFF.

The chain links TRBV5-1 to TRBJ2-5; a possible D gene is TRBD1 (5 bases). The CDR3 covers 14 residues. Trimming stripped 4 bases from V and 0 bases from J, with 10 bases between. Germline loops: CDR1 SGHRS, CDR2 YFSETQ. CDR3 amino acids: CASSPRTHQETQYF. Here the CDR3 DNA reads TGCGCCAGCAGCCCAAGGACACACCAAGAGACCCAGTACTTC.

This clone has ten or more counts. This chain joins TRBV6-4 and TRBJ2-5; 13 nucleotides line up with TRBD2. The length of the CDR3 is 15 residues. Germline CDR1 MRHNA, CDR2 SNTAGT. V gave up 5 bases and J gave up 1 base; unmatched junction bases: 1. Written as DNA, the CDR3 is TGTGCCAGCAGTCGGACTAGCGGGGGCCAAGAGACCCAGTACTTC. Amino acid sequence: CASSRTSGGQETQYF.

The chain is built from TRBV25-1 and TRBJ1-2; perhaps TRBD1 as D (5 bases). The germline V and J ends were trimmed by 8 bases and 4 bases, with 17 bases remaining between them. Per the germline V gene, CDR1 is MGHDK and CDR2 is SYGVNS. CDR3 length: 14 amino acids. CDR3 amino acids: CASGGGESPYGYTF. In DNA, the CDR3 is TGTGCCAGCGGCGGGGGGGAGTCTCCCTATGGCTACACCTTC.

This clone showed up just a few times. The chain is built from TRBV6-5 and TRBJ2-7; D not resolved. V was pared by 2 bases and J by 2 bases, with 7 bases between. The CDR3 length is 13 residues. Germline CDR1 is MNHEY and CDR2 is SVGAGI. The CDR3, as DNA: TGTGCCAGCAGTTACGAAACGGCCTACGAGCAGTACTTC. This gives the protein CASSYETAYEQYF.